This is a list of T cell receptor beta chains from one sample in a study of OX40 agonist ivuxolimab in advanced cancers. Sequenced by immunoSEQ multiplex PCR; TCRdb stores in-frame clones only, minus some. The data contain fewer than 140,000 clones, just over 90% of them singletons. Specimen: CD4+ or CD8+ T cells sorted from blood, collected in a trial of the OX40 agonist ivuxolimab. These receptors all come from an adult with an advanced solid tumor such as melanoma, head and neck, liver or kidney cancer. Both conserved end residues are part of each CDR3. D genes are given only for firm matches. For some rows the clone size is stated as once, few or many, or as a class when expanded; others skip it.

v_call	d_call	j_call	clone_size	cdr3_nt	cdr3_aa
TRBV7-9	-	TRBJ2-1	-	TGTGCCAGCAGCTTCGGCAACTCCGGGAGTGAGCAGTTCTTC	CASSFGNSGSEQFF
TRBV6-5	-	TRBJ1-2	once	TGTGCCAGCAGTTACTCGTTGGGCACCAACTATGGCTACACCTTC	CASSYSLGTNYGYTF
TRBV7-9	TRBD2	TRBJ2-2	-	TGTGCCAGCAGCCCCCCGGGACTAGCGGACACCGGGGAGCTGTTTTTT	CASSPPGLADTGELFF
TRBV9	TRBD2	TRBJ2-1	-	TGTGCCAGCAGCGTAGATTGGGGAGGGTACTATGAGCAGTTCTTC	CASSVDWGGYYEQFF
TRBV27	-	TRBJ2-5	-	TGTGCCAGCACTTACCGGCGGGGCTACCCTCCGGAGACCCAGTACTTC	CASTYRRGYPPETQYF
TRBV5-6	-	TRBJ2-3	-	TGTGCCAGCAGCTTGGTGTGGCAGGGGAGAGATACGCAGTATTTT	CASSLVWQGRDTQYF
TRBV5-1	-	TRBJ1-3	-	TGCGCCAGCAGCTTGGAAGGGGTGGCTGGAAACACCATATATTTT	CASSLEGVAGNTIYF
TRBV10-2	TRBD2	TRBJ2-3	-	TGCGCCAGCAGTGAAGGAGCGGGGGCAGATACGCAGTATTTT	CASSEGAGADTQYF
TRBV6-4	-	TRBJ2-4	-	TGTGCCAGCAGAAAAACAGGCGACCTTGGGAACATTCAGTACTTC	CASRKTGDLGNIQYF
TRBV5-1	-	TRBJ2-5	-	TGCGCCAGCAGCGCCGAAAAACTACAAGAGACCCAGTACTTC	CASSAEKLQETQYF
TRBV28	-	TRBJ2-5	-	TGTGCCAGCAGCCCCGGAAAAGAGACCCAGTACTTC	CASSPGKETQYF
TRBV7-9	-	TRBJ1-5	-	TGTGCCAGCAGCCAAATCAGTAGTCAGCCCCAGCATTTT	CASSQISSQPQHF
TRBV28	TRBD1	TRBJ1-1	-	TGTGCCAGCAGTGTGACAGGGGGCGAAACTGAAGCTTTCTTT	CASSVTGGETEAFF
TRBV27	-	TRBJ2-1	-	TGTGCCAGCAGTTCCCAACGGGGGAATGAGCAGTTCTTC	CASSSQRGNEQFF
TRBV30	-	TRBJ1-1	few	TGTGCCTGGAGTGTAGCCCAGGGAAGCACTGAAGCTTTCTTT	CAWSVAQGSTEAFF
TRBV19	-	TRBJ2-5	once	TGTGCCAGTAGTATGACGGGGGTGGGGGAAGAGACCCAGTACTTC	CASSMTGVGEETQYF
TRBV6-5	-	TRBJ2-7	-	TGTGCCAGCAGTTACTCGACGCGGGGGCCCTACGAGCAGTACTTC	CASSYSTRGPYEQYF
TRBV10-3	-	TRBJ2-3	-	TGTGCCATCAGTGAGTCGCGAGGGGCTTCAGATACGCAGTATTTT	CAISESRGASDTQYF
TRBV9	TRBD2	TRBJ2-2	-	TGTGCCAGCAGCGTCAGGGCTAGCGGGCGGTTTGGCGGGGAGCTGTTTTTT	CASSVRASGRFGGELFF
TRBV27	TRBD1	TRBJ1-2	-	TGTGCCAGCAGTTTAATAGGGGGACAGGGACATAACTATGGCTACACCTTC	CASSLIGGQGHNYGYTF
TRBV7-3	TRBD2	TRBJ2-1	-	TGTGCCAGCAGCTTAAAGTCGGGACTAGCGGACAATGAGCAGTTCTTC	CASSLKSGLADNEQFF
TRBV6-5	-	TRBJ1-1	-	TGTGCCAGCAGTTACTTCCCCAGCACTGAAGCTTTCTTT	CASSYFPSTEAFF
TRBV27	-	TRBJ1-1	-	TGTGCCAGCAGTTTATCCCCGACAGCGAACACTGAAGCTTTCTTT	CASSLSPTANTEAFF
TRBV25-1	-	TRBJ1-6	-	TGTGCCAGCAGTAACACAGCTAATAATTCACCCCTCCACTTT	CASSNTANNSPLHF
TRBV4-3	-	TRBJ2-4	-	TGCGCCAGCAGCCAAGATTTCGGACGGCAAAACATTCAGTACTTC	CASSQDFGRQNIQYF
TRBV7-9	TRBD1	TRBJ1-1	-	TGTGCCAGCAGTAAGGGACAGTCGGACACTGAAGCTTTCTTT	CASSKGQSDTEAFF
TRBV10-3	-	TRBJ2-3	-	TGTGCCATCACTAACAGGGGCACAGATACGCAGTATTTT	CAITNRGTDTQYF
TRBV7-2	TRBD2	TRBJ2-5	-	TGTGCCAGCAGGCTGCTCGGGGGGGTCCAAGAGACCCAGTACTTC	CASRLLGGVQETQYF
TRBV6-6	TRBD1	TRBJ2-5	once	TGTGCCAGCAGTTATTCCCGGGACAGGGGTCGGTACTTC	CASSYSRDRGRYF
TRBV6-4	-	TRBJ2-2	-	TGTGCCAGCAGTATAAAACAGGGGAACACCGGGGAGCTGTTTTTT	CASSIKQGNTGELFF
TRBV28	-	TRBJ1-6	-	TGTGCCAGCAGACAGGGTCGGTCACCCCTCCACTTT	CASRQGRSPLHF
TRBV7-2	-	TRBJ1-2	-	TGTGCCAGCAGCGCGTCGTTAGGGGGGCCCTTAGGTGGCTACACCTTC	CASSASLGGPLGGYTF
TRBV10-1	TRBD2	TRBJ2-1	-	TGCGCCAGCAGGGCCGGGACTACTAGATCGGAGCTTACCTACAATGAGCAGTTCTTC	CASRAGTTRSELTYNEQFF
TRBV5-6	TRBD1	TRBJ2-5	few	TGTGCCAGCAGCTTACCGGGACAGGGCCAAGAGACCCAGTACTTC	CASSLPGQGQETQYF
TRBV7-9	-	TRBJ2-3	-	TGTGCCAGCAGCTCCCCTTTCGGGTTGGTGGGGAGCACAGATACGCAGTATTTT	CASSSPFGLVGSTDTQYF
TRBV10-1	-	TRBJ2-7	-	TGCGCCAGCAGTACCGGGACAAGCACCACTAGACAGTACTTC	CASSTGTSTTRQYF
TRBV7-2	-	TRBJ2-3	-	TGTGCCAGCAGCTTATACCAAAGCACAGATACGCAGTATTTT	CASSLYQSTDTQYF